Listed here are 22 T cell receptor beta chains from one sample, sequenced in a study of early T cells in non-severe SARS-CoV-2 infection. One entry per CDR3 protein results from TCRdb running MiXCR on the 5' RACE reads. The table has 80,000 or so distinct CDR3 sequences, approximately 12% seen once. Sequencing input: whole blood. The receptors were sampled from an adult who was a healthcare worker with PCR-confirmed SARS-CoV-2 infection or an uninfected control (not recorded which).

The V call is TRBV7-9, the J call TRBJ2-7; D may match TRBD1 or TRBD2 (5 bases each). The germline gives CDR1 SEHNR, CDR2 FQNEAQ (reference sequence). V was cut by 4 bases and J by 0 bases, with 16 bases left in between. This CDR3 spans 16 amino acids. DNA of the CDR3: TGTGCCAGCAGCTGGCAGGGATCGGGGTTCTCCTACGAGCAGTACTTC. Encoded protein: CASSWQGSGFSYEQYF.

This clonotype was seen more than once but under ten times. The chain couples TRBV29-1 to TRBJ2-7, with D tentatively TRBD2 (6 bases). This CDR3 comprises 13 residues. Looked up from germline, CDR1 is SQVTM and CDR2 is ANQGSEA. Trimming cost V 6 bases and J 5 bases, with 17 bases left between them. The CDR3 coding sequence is TGCAGCGTCGAGGCCCACGGAGGGGACGAGCAGTACTTC. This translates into CSVEAHGGDEQYF.

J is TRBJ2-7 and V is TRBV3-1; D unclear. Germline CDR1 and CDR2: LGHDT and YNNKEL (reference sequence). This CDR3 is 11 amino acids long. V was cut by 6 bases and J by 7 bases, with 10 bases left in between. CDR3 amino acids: CASRGSAEQYF. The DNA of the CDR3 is TGTGCCAGCAGAGGTTCGGCGGAGCAGTACTTC.

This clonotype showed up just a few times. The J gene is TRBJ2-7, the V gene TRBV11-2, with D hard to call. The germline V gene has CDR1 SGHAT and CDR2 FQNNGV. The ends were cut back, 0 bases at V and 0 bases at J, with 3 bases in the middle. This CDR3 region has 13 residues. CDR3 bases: TGTGCCAGCAGCTTAGAAAGCTCCTACGAGCAGTACTTC. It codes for CASSLESSYEQYF.

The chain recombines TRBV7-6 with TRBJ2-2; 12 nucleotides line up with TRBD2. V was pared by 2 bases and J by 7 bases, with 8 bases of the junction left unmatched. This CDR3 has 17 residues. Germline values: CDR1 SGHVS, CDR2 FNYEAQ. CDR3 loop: CASSLFVLAGGIGELFF. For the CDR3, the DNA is TGTGCCAGCAGCTTATTCGTGCTAGCGGGAGGGATCGGGGAGCTGTTTTTT.

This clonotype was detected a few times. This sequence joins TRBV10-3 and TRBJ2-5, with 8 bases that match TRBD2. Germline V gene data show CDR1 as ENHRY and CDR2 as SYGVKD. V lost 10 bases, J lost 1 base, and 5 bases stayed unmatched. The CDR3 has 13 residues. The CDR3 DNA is TGTGCCACCGCGACTAGCGCCCAAGAGACCCAGTACTTC. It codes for CATATSAQETQYF.

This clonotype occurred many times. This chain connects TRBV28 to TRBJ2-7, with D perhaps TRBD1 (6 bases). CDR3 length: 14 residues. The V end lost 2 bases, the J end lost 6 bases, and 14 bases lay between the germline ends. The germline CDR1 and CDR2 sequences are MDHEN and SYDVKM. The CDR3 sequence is CASSLSGGSGEQYF. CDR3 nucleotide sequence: TGTGCCAGCAGTTTAAGTGGGGGCTCGGGCGAGCAGTACTTC.

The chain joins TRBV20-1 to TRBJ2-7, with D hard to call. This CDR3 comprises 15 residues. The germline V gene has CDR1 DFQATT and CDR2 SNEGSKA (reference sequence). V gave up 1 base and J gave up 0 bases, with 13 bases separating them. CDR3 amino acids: CSARAFPQASYEQYF. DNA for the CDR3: TGCAGTGCTAGAGCCTTTCCTCAGGCCTCCTACGAGCAGTACTTC.

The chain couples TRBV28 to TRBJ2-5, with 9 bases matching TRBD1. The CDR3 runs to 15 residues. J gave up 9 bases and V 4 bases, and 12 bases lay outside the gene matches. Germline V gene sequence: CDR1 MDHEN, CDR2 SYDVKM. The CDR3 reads CASSSRTGVRLAQYF. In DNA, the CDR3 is TGTGCCAGCAGTTCTCGGACAGGGGTCAGGTTGGCCCAGTACTTC.

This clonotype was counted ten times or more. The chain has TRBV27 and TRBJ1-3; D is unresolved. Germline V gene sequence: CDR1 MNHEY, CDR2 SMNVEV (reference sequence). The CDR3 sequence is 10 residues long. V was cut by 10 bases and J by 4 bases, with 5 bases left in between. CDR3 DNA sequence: TGTGCCAAGGAGGGAAACACCATATATTTT. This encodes CAKEGNTIYF.

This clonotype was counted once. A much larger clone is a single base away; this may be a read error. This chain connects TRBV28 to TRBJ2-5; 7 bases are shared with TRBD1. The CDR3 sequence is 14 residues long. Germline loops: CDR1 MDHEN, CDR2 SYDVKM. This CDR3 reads CTSSFGQATKTQYF. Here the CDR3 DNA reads TGTACCAGCAGTTTTGGACAGGCAACAAAGACCCAGTACTTC.

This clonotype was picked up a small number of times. CDR3 sequence: CASSRTGSYNEQFF. For the CDR3, the DNA is TGTGCCAGTAGTAGGACCGGGAGTTACAATGAGCAGTTCTTC. The chain employs TRBV19 and TRBJ2-1; D might be TRBD2 (6 bases). Germline CDR1 LNHDA, CDR2 SQIVND (reference sequence). V was shortened by 4 bases and J by 4 bases, with 11 bases between the two germline ends. The CDR3 loop spans 14 amino acids. Looking up the rest from reference TRBV19 and TRBJ2-1 gives the full variable domain: DGGITQSPKYLFRKEGQNVTLSCEQNLNHDAMYWYRQDPGQGLRLIYYSQIVNDFQKGDIAEGYSVSREKKESFPLTVTSAQKNPTAFYLCASSRTGSYNEQFFGPGTRLTVL.

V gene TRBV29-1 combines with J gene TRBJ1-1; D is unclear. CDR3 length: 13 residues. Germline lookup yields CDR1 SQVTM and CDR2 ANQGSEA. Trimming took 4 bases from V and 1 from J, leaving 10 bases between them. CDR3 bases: TGCAGCGTTGTCGAAGGCGGGAACACTGAAGCTTTCTTT. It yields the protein CSVVEGGNTEAFF.

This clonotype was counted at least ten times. The CDR3 region has the DNA TGTGCCAGCAGTTTAGCGCAGTTCTTC. This translates into CASSLAQFF. The chain uses TRBV12-3 or TRBV12-4 and TRBJ2-1, with D unclear. The CDR3 covers 9 residues. V gave up 0 bases and J gave up 12 bases, with 0 bases separating them.

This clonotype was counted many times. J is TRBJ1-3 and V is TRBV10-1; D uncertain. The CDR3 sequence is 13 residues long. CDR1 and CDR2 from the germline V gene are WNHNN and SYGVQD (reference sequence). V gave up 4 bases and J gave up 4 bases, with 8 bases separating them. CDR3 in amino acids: CASSGGRGNTIYF. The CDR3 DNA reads TGCGCCAGCAGTGGTGGACGAGGAAACACCATATATTTT.

Here the CDR3 reads CASSEGRAANYGYTF. CDR3 bases: TGTGCCAGCAGCGAGGGCAGGGCGGCTAACTATGGCTACACCTTC. The rearrangement joins TRBV6-6 to TRBJ1-2; D may be TRBD1 (5 bases). Germline V gene data show CDR1 as MNHNY and CDR2 as SVGAGI (reference sequence). The CDR3 runs 15 residues. V was trimmed by 6 bases and J by 0 bases, leaving 14 bases between them.

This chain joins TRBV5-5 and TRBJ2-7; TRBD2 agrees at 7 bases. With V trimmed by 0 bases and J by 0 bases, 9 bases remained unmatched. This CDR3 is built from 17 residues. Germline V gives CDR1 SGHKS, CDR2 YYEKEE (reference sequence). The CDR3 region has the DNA TGTGCCAGCAGCTTGGCGGGCGCGGCTAGCGGCTCCTACGAGCAGTACTTC. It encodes CASSLAGAASGSYEQYF.

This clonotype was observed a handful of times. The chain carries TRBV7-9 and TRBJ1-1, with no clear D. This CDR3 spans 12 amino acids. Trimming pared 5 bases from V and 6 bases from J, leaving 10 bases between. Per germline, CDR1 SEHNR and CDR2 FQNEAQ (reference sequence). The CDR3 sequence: CASSNTEAEAFF. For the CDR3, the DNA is TGTGCCAGCAGCAACACAGAAGCTGAAGCTTTCTTT.

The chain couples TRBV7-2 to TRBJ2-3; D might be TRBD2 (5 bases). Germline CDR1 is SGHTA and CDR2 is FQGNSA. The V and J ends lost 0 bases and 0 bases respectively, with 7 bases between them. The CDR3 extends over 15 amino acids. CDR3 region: CASSLARGSTDTQYF. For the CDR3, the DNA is TGTGCCAGCAGCTTAGCCCGCGGGAGCACAGATACGCAGTATTTT.

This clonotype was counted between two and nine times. The CDR3 reads CASSPRRTFLYEQYF. The DNA of the CDR3 is TGTGCCAGCAGCCCCCGCCGGACATTTCTATACGAGCAGTACTTC. The rearrangement joins TRBV28 to TRBJ2-7; perhaps TRBD1 as D (5 bases). CDR3 size: 15 residues. V lost 6 bases to trimming and J lost 4 bases, with 19 bases between them. Germline assignment: CDR1 MDHEN and CDR2 SYDVKM.

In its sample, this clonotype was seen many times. The DNA of the CDR3 is TGCAGCGTTGAAGATGGTCTGGGTGGGACCTACAATGAGCAGTTCTTC. Translated: CSVEDGLGGTYNEQFF. The chain combines TRBV29-1 with TRBJ2-1; D gene uncertain. The CDR3 spans 16 residues. V lost 0 bases to trimming and J lost 2 bases, with 14 bases between them. From germline, CDR1 is SQVTM and CDR2 ANQGSEA.

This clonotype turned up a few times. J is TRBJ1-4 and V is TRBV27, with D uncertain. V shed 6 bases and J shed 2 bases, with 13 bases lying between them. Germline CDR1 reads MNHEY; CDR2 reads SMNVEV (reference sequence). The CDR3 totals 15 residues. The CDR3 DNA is TGTGCCAGCAGCCTGGTGAGGGATACTAATGAAAAACTGTTTTTT. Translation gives CASSLVRDTNEKLFF.